This T cell receptor (beta chain) was sequenced for a study of post-analysis software for immune sequencing data. Points from the study as a whole: Roughly 5 TRBV segments, including TRBV5-6, TRBV5-1 and TRBV20-1, were more frequent in patients than controls.

The CDR3 sequence is 11 residues long. The V gene lost 6 bases and the J gene lost 4 bases, with 5 bases spanning the gap. About this clonotype: Antigen specificity is unknown. With a much larger clone just one base away, this may be a read error.

The library was made from cDNA and included unique molecular identifiers. MiXCR, applied by TCRdb to the PCR reads, yields one record per CDR3 protein. The sample holds hundreds of thousands of distinct CDR3 sequences, 59% seen once. This rearrangement joins TRBV12-3 or TRBV12-4 to TRBJ2-3; no firm D call. This TCR was recovered from a girl aged 2 to 9 with multiple sclerosis. The sequencing sample was made of blood. This CDR3 reads CASRFPDTQYF. DNA for the CDR3: TGTGCCAGCAGGTTCCCAGATACGCAGTATTTT.